This TCR beta chain was sequenced in a study of blood T cell repertoires in COVID-19 (dated by TCRdb to about 2020). Regarding the complete study: Collaborator samples came from the United States, Italy and Spain and covered acute and convalescent phases of COVID-19. Samples came from the ongoing ImmuneRACE study (first 160 participants) plus 1,254 subjects from 6 global collaborators. The material from the prospective study consisted of cDNA or gDNA derived from T cells, B-cell-depleted T cells, or PBMCs. The dataset comprised deeply sampled blood TCRbeta repertoires from subjects exposed to, actively infected with, or recovered from COVID-19. The repertoires were made available in a free public database intended to serve as a resource for research on the immune response to SARS-CoV-2. Where available, HLA class I and class II types were taken from metadata supplied by the sample provider and were not determined by assay-based typing. Sample metadata almost always included a de-identified subject ID, COVID-19 status, age in years and sex.

The immunoSEQ Assay, a bias-controlled multiplex PCR, was used to amplify TCRbeta CDR3 regions from genomic DNA. Per the original workflow: Within the assay, amplification of reference gene primers was used to estimate how many nucleated cells each sample contained. To quantify the absolute abundance of each unique TCRbeta CDR3 rearrangement, sequence reads were collapsed and filtered. For each sample, productive Simpson clonality was calculated as the square root of Simpson's diversity index over productive rearrangements. Drawn from immuneACCESS, this table holds only the in-frame rearrangements with V and J called that TCRdb kept. Clones are partly lost; checked studies trace under half to an unresolved V gene and leave the rest unexplained. The DNA gave D and trimming, while V, J and clone size come from that table. In this sample the table shows approximately 190,000 clones, about four fifths of which occur a single time. Roughly 5% of the sample is taken by the ten largest.

The collaborating institutions used their own protocols to collect whole blood in K2EDTA tubes. For TCRbeta analysis, collaborator samples were shipped as frozen whole blood, as isolated PBMCs, or as DNA extracted from either sample type. As concerns this clone: This clone's antigen is unknown. Nothing much larger sits one base from this clone, and base qualities are not available.

V lost 3 bases and J lost 7 bases; the stretch between them is 10 bases long. The CDR3 measures 13 amino acids from cysteine to phenylalanine. Here the CDR3 DNA is all that survives: 39 bases in frame from base 1. CDR1 and CDR2, looked up from the germline V gene (reference sequence), are MNHEY and SMNVEV. Broad study findings and their caveats: Clinical and demographic metadata were provided uncurated, with the amount varying by source and participant.

The TCR comes from a woman aged 70-85 years with active or convalescent COVID-19. The rearrangement joined TRBV27 to TRBJ1-5, with the identity of the D gene unclear. What was sequenced was peripheral blood. CDR3 loop: CASSFRERQPQHF. The nucleotides are TGTGCCAGCAGTTTTCGGGAGCGGCAGCCCCAGCATTTT.